Listed below are T cell receptor beta chains from one sample, sequenced in a study of T cells after posttransplantation cyclophosphamide. TCRdb keeps only in-frame clones here, not all; method: immunoSEQ multiplex PCR. This repertoire holds 37,000 or so clones, and none appear only once. Input material: PBMCs. The receptors come from a man aged 25 to 40 in good health and a related stem cell transplant donor. CDR3s include the opening cysteine and the closing phenylalanine or tryptophan. Fields, in order: V gene, D gene, J gene, clone size, CDR3 DNA, CDR3 protein. A D gene is named only where the DNA matches it firmly. Size values are once, few and many counts, or a class for expanded clones, and some rows have none.

v_gene: TRBV6-6; d_gene: TRBD1; j_gene: TRBJ1-2; abundance: many; CDR3nt: TGTGCCAGCAGTTACTCAGGGGGCATAGATGGCTACACCTTC; CDR3aa: CASSYSGGIDGYTF
v_gene: TRBV6-6; d_gene: TRBD2; j_gene: TRBJ2-1; abundance: many; CDR3nt: TGTGCCAGCAGAGGGACTAGCGGGGCCTACAATGAGCAGTTCTTC; CDR3aa: CASRGTSGAYNEQFF
v_gene: TRBV2; d_gene: NA; j_gene: TRBJ1-6; abundance: many; CDR3nt: TGTGCCAGCACAGAGGGGGAAAATTCACCCCTCCACTTT; CDR3aa: CASTEGENSPLHF
v_gene: TRBV6-1; d_gene: TRBD1; j_gene: TRBJ1-2; abundance: NA; CDR3nt: TGTGCCATACAACCACAGGGGATTTATTATGGCTACACCTTC; CDR3aa: CAIQPQGIYYGYTF
v_gene: TRBV27; d_gene: NA; j_gene: TRBJ1-2; abundance: many; CDR3nt: TGTGCCAGCAGTTTAAGGGGTGGCACCTATGGCTACACCTTC; CDR3aa: CASSLRGGTYGYTF
v_gene: TRBV29-1; d_gene: TRBD2; j_gene: TRBJ2-1; abundance: NA; CDR3nt: TGCAGCGCCCTTCTAGCGGGGGGAATCTACAATGAGCAGTTCTTC; CDR3aa: CSALLAGGIYNEQFF
v_gene: TRBV6-2/TRBV6-3; d_gene: TRBD1; j_gene: TRBJ1-6; abundance: many; CDR3nt: TGTGCGAGCCTGGGACAGGAGGGATCACCCCTCCACTTT; CDR3aa: CASLGQEGSPLHF
v_gene: TRBV27; d_gene: TRBD1; j_gene: TRBJ1-6; abundance: many; CDR3nt: TGTGCCAGCAGCGGCCCAGAACAGGGGAACTATAATTCACCCCTCCACTTT; CDR3aa: CASSGPEQGNYNSPLHF
v_gene: TRBV25-1; d_gene: TRBD1; j_gene: TRBJ2-5; abundance: few; CDR3nt: TGTGCCAGCGGTGGGACAGGTTACCAAGAGACCCAGTACTTC; CDR3aa: CASGGTGYQETQYF
v_gene: TRBV12-3/TRBV12-4; d_gene: TRBD1; j_gene: TRBJ1-1; abundance: many; CDR3nt: TGTGCCAGCAGTTTTCACAGGGGGTTTTCTGAAGCTTTCTTT; CDR3aa: CASSFHRGFSEAFF
v_gene: TRBV4-3; d_gene: NA; j_gene: TRBJ1-4; abundance: many; CDR3nt: TGCGCCAGCAGCCAAGATGACCCCCTACAGGGTGTGAGAGAAAAACTGTTTTTT; CDR3aa: CASSQDDPLQGVREKLFF
v_gene: TRBV12-3/TRBV12-4; d_gene: NA; j_gene: TRBJ2-3; abundance: few; CDR3nt: TGTGCCAGCAGTTTTCCCCGCTTCAGGGGACCAGATACGCAGTATTTT; CDR3aa: CASSFPRFRGPDTQYF
v_gene: TRBV19; d_gene: TRBD1; j_gene: TRBJ2-7; abundance: many; CDR3nt: TGTGCCAGTAGTTTTCGGGACAGGGATCCCTACGAGCAGTACTTC; CDR3aa: CASSFRDRDPYEQYF
v_gene: TRBV18; d_gene: NA; j_gene: TRBJ1-5; abundance: many; CDR3nt: TGTGCCAGCTCACCCCAGGGCAATCAGCCCCAGCATTTT; CDR3aa: CASSPQGNQPQHF
v_gene: TRBV10-3; d_gene: TRBD1; j_gene: TRBJ1-3; abundance: many; CDR3nt: TGTGCCATCAGTGCTATACAGGGGGCTGGAAACACCATATATTTT; CDR3aa: CAISAIQGAGNTIYF
v_gene: TRBV5-1; d_gene: NA; j_gene: TRBJ1-3; abundance: many; CDR3nt: TGCGCCAGCAGCTTCGACAGCTGGTCTGGAAACACCATATATTTT; CDR3aa: CASSFDSWSGNTIYF
v_gene: TRBV7-9; d_gene: NA; j_gene: TRBJ2-1; abundance: many; CDR3nt: TGTGCCAGCAGCTTAGAGCCAGGGAAGTTCTTC; CDR3aa: CASSLEPGKFF